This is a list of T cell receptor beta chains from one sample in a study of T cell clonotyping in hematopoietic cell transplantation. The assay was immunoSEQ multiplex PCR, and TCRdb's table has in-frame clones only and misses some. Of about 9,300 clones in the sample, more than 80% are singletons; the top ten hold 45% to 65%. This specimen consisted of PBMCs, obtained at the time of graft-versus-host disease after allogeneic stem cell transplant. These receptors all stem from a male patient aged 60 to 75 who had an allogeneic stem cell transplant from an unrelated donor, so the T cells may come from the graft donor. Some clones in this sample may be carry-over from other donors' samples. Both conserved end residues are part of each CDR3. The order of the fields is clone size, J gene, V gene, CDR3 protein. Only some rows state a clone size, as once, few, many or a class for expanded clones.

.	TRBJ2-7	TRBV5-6	CASSQGTSGPYEQYF
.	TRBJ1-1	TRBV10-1	CASSERDREGGTEAFF
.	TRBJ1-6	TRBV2	CASSSSSYNSPLHF
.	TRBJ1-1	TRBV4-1	CASLGTGGTEAFF
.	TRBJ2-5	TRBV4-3	CASSPGTLAAETQYF
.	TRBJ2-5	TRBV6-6	CASSQTDLSSFKTQYF
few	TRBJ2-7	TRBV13	CASSLTGGYEQYF
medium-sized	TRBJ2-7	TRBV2	CASSPTSGVGEQYF
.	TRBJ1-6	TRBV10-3	CAISESWGQADSPLHF
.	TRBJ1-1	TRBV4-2	CASSQVLAIGTEAFF
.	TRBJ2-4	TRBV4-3	CASSSSSQGARDIQYF
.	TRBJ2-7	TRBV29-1	CSVGDTYEQYF
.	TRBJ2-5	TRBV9	CASSVAGERQTQYF
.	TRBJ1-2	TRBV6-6	CASSYSYGYTF
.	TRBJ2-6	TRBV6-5	CASSYRGFSGANVLTF
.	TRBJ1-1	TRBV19	CASNNAPLYRGNTEAFF
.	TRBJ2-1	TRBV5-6	CASSSIQGMVPFF
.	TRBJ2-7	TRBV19	CASSIERTRGEQYF
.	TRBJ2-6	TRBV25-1	CASRAGAGANVLTF
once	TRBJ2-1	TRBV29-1	CSAARTGIDNEQFF
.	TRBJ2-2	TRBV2	CASKFQDINANTGELFF
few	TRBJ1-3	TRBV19	CASSIDRENTIYF
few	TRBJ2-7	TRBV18	CASSPGQGRNEQYF
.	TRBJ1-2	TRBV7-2	CASSIRTGLGYTF
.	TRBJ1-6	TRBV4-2	CASSQEGGNSPLHF
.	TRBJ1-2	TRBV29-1	CSARQNLYGYTF
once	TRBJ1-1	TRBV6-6	CASSFEVDTEAFF
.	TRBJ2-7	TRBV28	CASIAGPNYEQYF
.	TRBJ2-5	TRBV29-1	CSASMDLLQETQYF
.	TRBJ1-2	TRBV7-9	CASSLVAVLYGYTF
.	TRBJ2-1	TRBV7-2	CASSSSTALQFF
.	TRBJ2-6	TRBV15	CATSPRDSGANVLTF
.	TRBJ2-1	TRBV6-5	CASTAGGYNEQFF
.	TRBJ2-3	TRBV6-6	CASHDTPSTDTQYF
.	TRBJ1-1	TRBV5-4	CASSIQQVMNTEAFF
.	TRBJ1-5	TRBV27	CASSMLGGNQPQHF
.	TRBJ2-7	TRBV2	CASKTSGGYEQYF
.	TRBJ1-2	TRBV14	CASSQNRGLDGYTF
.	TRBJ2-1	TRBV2	CASRVGTGSYNEQFF
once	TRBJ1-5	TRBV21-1	CASGRSVRGSNQPQHF
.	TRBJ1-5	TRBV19	CASSTGADYYQPQHF
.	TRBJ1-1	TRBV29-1	CSVERARNTEAFF
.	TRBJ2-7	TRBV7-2	CASSFLRGEQYF
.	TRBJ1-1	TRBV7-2	CASSLQQGLANTEAFF
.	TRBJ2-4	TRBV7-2	CASSQSTGGGIQYF
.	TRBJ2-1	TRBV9	CASSVVLAGDEQFF
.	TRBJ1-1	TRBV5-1	CASSLWQSTEAFF
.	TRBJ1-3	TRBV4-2	CASSRTGQLASGNTIYF
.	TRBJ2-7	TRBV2	CASTGGGSSYEQYF
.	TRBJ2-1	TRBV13	CASSLSRGRASGGPEQFF
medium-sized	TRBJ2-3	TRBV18	CASSPPRGGGIDTQYF
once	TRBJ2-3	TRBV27	CASSLVRGTDTQYF
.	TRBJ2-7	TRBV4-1	CASSQTDLYEQYF
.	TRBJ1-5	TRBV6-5	CASSPGQGFSQPQHF
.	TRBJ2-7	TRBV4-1	CASSQGAGTDEQYF
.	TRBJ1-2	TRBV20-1	CSARDAGYTF
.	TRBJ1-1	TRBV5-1	CASSFNTATEAFF
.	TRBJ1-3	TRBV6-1	CAGGSGNTIYF
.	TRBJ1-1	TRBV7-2	CASSGQGAETEAFF